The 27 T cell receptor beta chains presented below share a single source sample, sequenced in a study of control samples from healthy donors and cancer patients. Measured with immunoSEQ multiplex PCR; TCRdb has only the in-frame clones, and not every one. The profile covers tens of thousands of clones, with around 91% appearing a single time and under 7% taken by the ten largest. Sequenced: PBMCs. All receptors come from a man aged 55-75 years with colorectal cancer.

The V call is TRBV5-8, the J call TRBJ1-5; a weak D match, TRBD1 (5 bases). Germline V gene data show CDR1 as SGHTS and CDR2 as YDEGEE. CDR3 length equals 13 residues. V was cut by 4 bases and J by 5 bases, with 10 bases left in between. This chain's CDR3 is CASSLGGDQPQHF. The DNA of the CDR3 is TGTGCCAGCAGCCTCGGGGGGGATCAGCCCCAGCATTTT.

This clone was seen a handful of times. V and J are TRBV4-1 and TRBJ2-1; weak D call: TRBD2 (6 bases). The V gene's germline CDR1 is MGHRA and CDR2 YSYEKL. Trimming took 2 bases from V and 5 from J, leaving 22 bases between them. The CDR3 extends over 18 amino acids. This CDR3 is CASSQFGTIGGSDNEQFF. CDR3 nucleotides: TGCGCCAGCAGCCAATTCGGTACTATTGGGGGGTCGGACAATGAGCAGTTCTTC.

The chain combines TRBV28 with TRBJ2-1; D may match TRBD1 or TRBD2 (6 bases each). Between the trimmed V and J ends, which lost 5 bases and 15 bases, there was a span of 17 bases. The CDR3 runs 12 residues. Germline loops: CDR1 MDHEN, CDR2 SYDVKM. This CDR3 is CASSPPGGRGFF. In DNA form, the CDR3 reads TGTGCCAGCAGTCCCCCCGGGGGCCGGGGGTTCTTC. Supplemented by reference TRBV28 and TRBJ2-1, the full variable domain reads DVKVTQSSRYLVKRTGEKVFLECVQDMDHENMFWYRQDPGLGLRLIYFSYDVKMKEKGDIPEGYSVSREKKERFSLILESASTNQTSMYLCASSPPGGRGFFGPGTRLTVL.

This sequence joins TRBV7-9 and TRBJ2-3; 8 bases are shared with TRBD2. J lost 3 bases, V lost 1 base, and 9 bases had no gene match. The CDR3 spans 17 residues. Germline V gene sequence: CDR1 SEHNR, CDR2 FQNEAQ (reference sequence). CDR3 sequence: CASSLGLGGTRTDTQYF. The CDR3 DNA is TGTGCCAGCAGCTTAGGACTGGGGGGGACTAGGACAGATACGCAGTATTTT.

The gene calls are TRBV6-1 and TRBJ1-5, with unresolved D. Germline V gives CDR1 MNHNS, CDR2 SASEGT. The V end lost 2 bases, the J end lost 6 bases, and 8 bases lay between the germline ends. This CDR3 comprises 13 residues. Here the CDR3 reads CASSESRAQPQHF. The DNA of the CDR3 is TGTGCCAGCAGTGAATCTAGGGCTCAGCCCCAGCATTTT.

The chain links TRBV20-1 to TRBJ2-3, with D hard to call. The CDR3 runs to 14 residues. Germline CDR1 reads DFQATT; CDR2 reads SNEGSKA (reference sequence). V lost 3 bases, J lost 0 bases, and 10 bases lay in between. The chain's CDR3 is CSASRSESTDTQYF. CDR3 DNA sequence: TGCAGTGCTAGTCGGAGCGAAAGCACAGATACGCAGTATTTT.

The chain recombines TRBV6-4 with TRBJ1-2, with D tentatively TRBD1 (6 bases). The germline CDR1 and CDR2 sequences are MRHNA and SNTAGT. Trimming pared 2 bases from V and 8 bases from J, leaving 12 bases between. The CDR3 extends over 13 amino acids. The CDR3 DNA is TGTGCCAGCAGTGACGACAGGAATGGGGGCTACACCTTC. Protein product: CASSDDRNGGYTF.

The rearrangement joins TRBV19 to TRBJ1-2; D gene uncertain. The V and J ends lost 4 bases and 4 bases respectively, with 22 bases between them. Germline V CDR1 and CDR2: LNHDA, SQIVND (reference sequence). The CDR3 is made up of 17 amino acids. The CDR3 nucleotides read TGTGCCAGTAGTAACGAGCCCCAGGCCGAGGTGGCCTATGGCTACACCTTC. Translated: CASSNEPQAEVAYGYTF.

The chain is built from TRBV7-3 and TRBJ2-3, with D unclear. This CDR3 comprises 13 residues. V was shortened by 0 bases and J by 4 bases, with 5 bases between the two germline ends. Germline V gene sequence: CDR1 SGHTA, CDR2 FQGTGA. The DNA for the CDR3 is TGTGCCAGCAGCTTAACAGGCCCAGATACGCAGTATTTT. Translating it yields CASSLTGPDTQYF.

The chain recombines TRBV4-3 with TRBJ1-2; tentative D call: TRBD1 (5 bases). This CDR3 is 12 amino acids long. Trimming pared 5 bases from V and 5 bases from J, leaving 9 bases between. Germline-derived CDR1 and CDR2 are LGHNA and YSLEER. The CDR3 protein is CASSTGGYGYTF. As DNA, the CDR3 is TGCGCCAGCAGCACAGGCGGTTATGGCTACACCTTC.

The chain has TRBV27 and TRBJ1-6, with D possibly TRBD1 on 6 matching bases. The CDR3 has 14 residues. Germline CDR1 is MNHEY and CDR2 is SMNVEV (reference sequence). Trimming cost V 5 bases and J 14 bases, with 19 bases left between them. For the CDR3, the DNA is TGTGCCAGCAGTCGGGACACCCTGGTCGGGTCCCTCCACTTT. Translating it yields CASSRDTLVGSLHF.

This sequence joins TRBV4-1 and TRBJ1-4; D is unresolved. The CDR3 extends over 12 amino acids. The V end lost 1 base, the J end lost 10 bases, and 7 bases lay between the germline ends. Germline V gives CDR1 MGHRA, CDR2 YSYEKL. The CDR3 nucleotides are TGCGCCAGCAGCCAAGTCGGGGTAAAACTGTTTTTT. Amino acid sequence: CASSQVGVKLFF.

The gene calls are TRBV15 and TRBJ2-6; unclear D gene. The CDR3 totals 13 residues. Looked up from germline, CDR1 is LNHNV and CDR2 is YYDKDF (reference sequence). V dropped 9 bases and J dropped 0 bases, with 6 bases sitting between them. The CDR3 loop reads CATSYSGANVLTF. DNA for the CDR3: TGTGCCACTTCATACTCTGGGGCCAACGTCCTGACTTTC. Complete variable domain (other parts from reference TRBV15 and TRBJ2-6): DAMVIQNPRYQVTQFGKPVTLSCSQTLNHNVMYWYQQKSSQAPKLLFHYYDKDFNNEADTPDNFQSRRPNTSFCFLDIRSPGLGDTAMYLCATSYSGANVLTFGAGSRLTVL.

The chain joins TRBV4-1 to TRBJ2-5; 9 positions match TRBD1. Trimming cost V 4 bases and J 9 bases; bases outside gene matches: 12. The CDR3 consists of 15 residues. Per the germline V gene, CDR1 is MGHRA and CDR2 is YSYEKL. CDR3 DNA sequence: TGCGCCAGCAGCCCAACCCGGACAGGGGATGCAGCCCAGTACTTC. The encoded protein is CASSPTRTGDAAQYF.

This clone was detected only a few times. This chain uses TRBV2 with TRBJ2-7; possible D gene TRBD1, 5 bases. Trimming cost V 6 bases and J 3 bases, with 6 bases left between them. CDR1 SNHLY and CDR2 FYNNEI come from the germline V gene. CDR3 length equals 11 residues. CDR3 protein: CASRRGYEQYF. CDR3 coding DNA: TGTGCCAGCAGAAGGGGCTACGAGCAGTACTTC.

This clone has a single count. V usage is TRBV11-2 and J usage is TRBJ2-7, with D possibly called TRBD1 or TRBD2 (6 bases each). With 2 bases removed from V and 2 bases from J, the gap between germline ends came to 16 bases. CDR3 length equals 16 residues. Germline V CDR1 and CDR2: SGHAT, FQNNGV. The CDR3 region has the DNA TGTGCCAGCAGCTTATATTGGGGGGCCGACCCCTACGAGCAGTACTTC. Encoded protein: CASSLYWGADPYEQYF.

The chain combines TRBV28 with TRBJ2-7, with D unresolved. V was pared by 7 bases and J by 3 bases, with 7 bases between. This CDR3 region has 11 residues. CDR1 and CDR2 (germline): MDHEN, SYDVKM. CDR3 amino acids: CASTLNYEQYF. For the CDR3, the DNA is TGTGCCAGCACCCTGAACTACGAGCAGTACTTC.

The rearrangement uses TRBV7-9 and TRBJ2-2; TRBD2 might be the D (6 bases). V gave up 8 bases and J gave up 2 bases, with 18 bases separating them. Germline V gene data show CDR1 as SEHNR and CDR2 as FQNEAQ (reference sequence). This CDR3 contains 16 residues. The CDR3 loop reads CASGGLTGVNTGELFF. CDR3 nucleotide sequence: TGTGCCAGCGGAGGTTTAACGGGGGTCAACACCGGGGAGCTGTTTTTT.

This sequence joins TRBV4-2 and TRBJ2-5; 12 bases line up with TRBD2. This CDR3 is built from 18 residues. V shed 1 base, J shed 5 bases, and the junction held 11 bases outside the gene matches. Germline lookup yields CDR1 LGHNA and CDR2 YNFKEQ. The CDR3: CASSQAPSGGAGLETQYF. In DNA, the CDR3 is TGTGCCAGCAGCCAAGCGCCTAGCGGGGGGGCGGGGTTGGAGACCCAGTACTTC.

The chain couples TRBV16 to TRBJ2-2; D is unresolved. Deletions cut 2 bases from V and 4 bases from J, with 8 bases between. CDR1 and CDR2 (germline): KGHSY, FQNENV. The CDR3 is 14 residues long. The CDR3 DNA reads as TGTGCCAGCAGCCAAGTAAGGTTCACCGGGGAGCTGTTTTTT. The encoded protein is CASSQVRFTGELFF.

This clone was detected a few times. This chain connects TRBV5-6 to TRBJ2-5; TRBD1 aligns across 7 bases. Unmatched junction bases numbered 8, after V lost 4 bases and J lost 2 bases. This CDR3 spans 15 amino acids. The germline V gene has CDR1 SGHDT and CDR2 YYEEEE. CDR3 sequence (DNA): TGTGCCAGCAGCCGGCTCGGGACAGATCAAGAGACCCAGTACTTC. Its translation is CASSRLGTDQETQYF.

CDR3 DNA: TGCAGCGTTGAAGATCCGACAGGGGGCGAGCAGTACTTC. Protein product: CSVEDPTGGEQYF. This rearrangement joins TRBV29-1 to TRBJ2-7; 9 bases are a match to TRBD1. J was trimmed by 6 bases and V by 0 bases; bases with no gene match: 3. The V gene's germline CDR1 is SQVTM and CDR2 ANQGSEA. CDR3 length equals 13 residues.

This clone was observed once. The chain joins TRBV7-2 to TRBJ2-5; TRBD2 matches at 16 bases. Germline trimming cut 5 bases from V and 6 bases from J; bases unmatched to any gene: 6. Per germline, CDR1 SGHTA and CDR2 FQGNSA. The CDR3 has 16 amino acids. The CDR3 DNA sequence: TGTGCCAGCAGCCCCGGGACTAGCGGGGGGGGCAAGACCCAGTACTTC. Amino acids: CASSPGTSGGGKTQYF.

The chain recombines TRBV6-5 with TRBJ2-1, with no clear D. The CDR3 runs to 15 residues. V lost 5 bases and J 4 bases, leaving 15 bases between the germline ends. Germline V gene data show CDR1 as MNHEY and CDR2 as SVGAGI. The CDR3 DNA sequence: TGTGCCAGCAGTCACGACTGGAACCTTTACAATGAGCAGTTCTTC. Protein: CASSHDWNLYNEQFF.

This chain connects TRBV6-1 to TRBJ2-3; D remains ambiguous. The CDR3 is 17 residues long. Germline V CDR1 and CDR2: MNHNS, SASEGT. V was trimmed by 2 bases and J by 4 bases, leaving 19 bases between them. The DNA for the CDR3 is TGTGCCAGCAGTGAAAGTACGTGGGGTCGGGCGGCAGATACGCAGTATTTT. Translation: CASSESTWGRAADTQYF.

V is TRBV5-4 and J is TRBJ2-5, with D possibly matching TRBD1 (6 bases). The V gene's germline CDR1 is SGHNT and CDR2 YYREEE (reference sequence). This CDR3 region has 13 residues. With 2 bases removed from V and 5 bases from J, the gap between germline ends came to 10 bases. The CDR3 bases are TGTGCCAGCAGCTTTCGTGGGGGCGAGACCCAGTACTTC. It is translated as CASSFRGGETQYF.

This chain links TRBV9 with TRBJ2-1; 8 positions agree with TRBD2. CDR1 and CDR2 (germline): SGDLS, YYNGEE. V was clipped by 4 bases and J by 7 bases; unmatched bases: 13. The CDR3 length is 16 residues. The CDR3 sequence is CASSSAGTRVGNEQFF. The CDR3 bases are TGTGCCAGCAGCTCCGCCGGGACTAGGGTCGGGAATGAGCAGTTCTTC.